These 19 T cell receptor beta chains share one sample of origin, sequenced in a study of T cell responses to AZD1222 COVID-19 vaccine (dated by TCRdb to the early 2020s). The time point label of this sample denotes: about 28 days (+/-7) after the second vaccine dose. Library prep was done by the immunoSEQ multiplex PCR assay. TCRdb retrieved this table from immuneACCESS and kept in-frame rearrangements only. Not all clones are present; in checked studies, unresolved V genes account for under half, and no reason is known for the remainder. The sample table records about 150,000 clones; about nine tenths of these occur just once. Jointly, the top ten make up roughly 3.4% of the sample. Sample: peripheral blood, taken 28 days after the second AZD1222 dose. Receptor source: an adult who received the AZD1222 COVID-19 vaccine.

This chain connects TRBV5-4 to TRBJ2-7; D perhaps matches TRBD2 (6 bases). Germline V CDR1 and CDR2: SGHNT, YYREEE (reference sequence). Between the trimmed V and J ends, which lost 3 bases and 6 bases, there was a span of 19 bases. The CDR3 is 15 residues long. CDR3 bases: TGTGCCAGCAGCTCCCCTGGCGGGATGGTCTCCGAGCAGTACTTC. This encodes CASSSPGGMVSEQYF.

This clone was observed a single time. This rearrangement joins TRBV15 to TRBJ2-1; D ambiguous. Deletions cut 0 bases from V and 5 bases from J, with 5 bases between. Per the germline V gene, CDR1 is LNHNV and CDR2 is YYDKDF (reference sequence). The CDR3 length is 13 residues. CDR3 sequence: CATSRDPHNEQFF. CDR3 in DNA: TGTGCCACCAGCAGAGATCCCCACAATGAGCAGTTCTTC.

V and J are TRBV10-3 and TRBJ2-1, with D uncertain. The germline V gene has CDR1 ENHRY and CDR2 SYGVKD. CDR3 length: 13 residues. Trimming removed 3 bases from V and 6 bases from J, with 9 bases in between. CDR3 nucleotide sequence: TGTGCCATCAGTGACACGGCGCTCAATGAGCAGTTCTTC. It yields the protein CAISDTALNEQFF.

For this clone: The same CDR3 arises from other DNA sequences in this sample as well. The chain recombines TRBV4-3 with TRBJ2-2; D possibly corresponds to TRBD1 (5 bases). This CDR3 is built from 14 residues. V was clipped by 0 bases and J by 5 bases, with 7 bases between them. Germline CDR1 LGHNA, CDR2 YSLEER. The CDR3 DNA is TGCGCCAGCAGCCAAGATAGGGGAACCGGGGAGCTGTTTTTT. This gives the protein CASSQDRGTGELFF.

CDR3 loop: CASTNKDRGNTEAFF. CDR3 nucleotide sequence: TGTGCCAGTACCAATAAGGACAGGGGGAACACTGAAGCTTTCTTT. The chain recombines TRBV19 with TRBJ1-1; 9 bases are shared with TRBD1. The ends lost 7 bases at V and 1 base at J; junction bases unmatched: 7. There are 15 residues in the CDR3. Germline V lookup: CDR1 LNHDA, CDR2 SQIVND (reference sequence).

The chain links TRBV7-9 to TRBJ1-1; 7 bases align to TRBD1. V lost 5 bases, J lost 4 bases, and 10 bases stayed unmatched. This CDR3 is built from 15 residues. From germline, CDR1 is SEHNR and CDR2 FQNEAQ (reference sequence). In nucleotides, the CDR3 is TGTGCCAGCAGCCTGACAGGGAGCGTGGGCACTGAAGCTTTCTTT. Translated, it gives CASSLTGSVGTEAFF.

This rearrangement joins TRBV6-1 to TRBJ1-1; possibly TRBD1 for D (6 bases). The V gene lost 2 bases and the J gene lost 4 bases, with 11 bases spanning the gap. This CDR3 has 14 residues. Germline CDR1 MNHNS, CDR2 SASEGT. The CDR3 DNA reads as TGTGCCAGCAGTGAACAACAGGGAGGCACTGAAGCTTTCTTT. Protein sequence: CASSEQQGGTEAFF.

This sequence joins TRBV27 and TRBJ2-2; no reliable D call. Per the germline V gene, CDR1 is MNHEY and CDR2 is SMNVEV (reference sequence). V gave up 2 bases and J gave up 1 base, with 8 bases separating them. The CDR3 contains 15 residues. The CDR3 region is CASSLETENTGELFF. The DNA of the CDR3 is TGTGCCAGCAGTTTAGAGACTGAGAACACCGGGGAGCTGTTTTTT.

This clone was counted a few times. The rearrangement uses TRBV3-1 (or the pseudogene TRBV3-2) and TRBJ1-4, with a possible D match to TRBD1 (5 bases). Germline V gene lookup returns CDR1 LGHDT and CDR2 YNNKEL (reference sequence). CDR3 length equals 14 residues. Deletions cut 6 bases from V and 8 bases from J, with 16 bases between. The CDR3 spells CASSPGGGGEKLFF. In nucleotides, the CDR3 is TGTGCCAGCAGTCCCGGGGGGGGAGGGGAAAAACTGTTTTTT.

The V gene is TRBV29-1, the J gene TRBJ1-4; D may be TRBD1 (5 bases). This CDR3 is 14 amino acids long. CDR1 is SQVTM, CDR2 ANQGSEA, per germline. Trimming pared 3 bases from V and 6 bases from J, leaving 14 bases between. The DNA of the CDR3 is TGCAGCGTTGAGTGGCGGGGGAAGGATGAAAAACTGTTTTTT. This codes for CSVEWRGKDEKLFF. Complete variable domain (other parts from reference TRBV29-1 and TRBJ1-4): SAVISQKPSRDICQRGTSLTIQCQVDSQVTMMFWYRQQPGQSLTLIATANQGSEATYESGFVIDKFPISRPNLTFSTLTVSNMSPEDSSIYLCSVEWRGKDEKLFFGSGTQLSVL.

The chain carries TRBV5-1 and TRBJ1-4; 7 nucleotides agree with TRBD1. Germline V gives CDR1 SGHRS, CDR2 YFSETQ. Unmatched junction bases numbered 13, after V lost 7 bases and J lost 4 bases. This CDR3 contains 16 residues. The CDR3 nucleotides read TGCGCCAGCCGCAGGGCCGTGACAGGGTTTAATGAAAAACTGTTTTTT. It is translated as CASRRAVTGFNEKLFF.

The rearrangement joins TRBV7-9 to TRBJ2-2; the D gene is possibly TRBD1 (6 bases). Germline V gene lookup returns CDR1 SEHNR and CDR2 FQNEAQ (reference sequence). The length of the CDR3 is 16 residues. Trimming removed 7 bases from V and 2 bases from J, with 17 bases in between. For the CDR3, the DNA is TGTGCCAGCACCCAGTGGGGACACATAAACACCGGGGAGCTGTTTTTT. It is translated as CASTQWGHINTGELFF.

The CDR3 spells CASSPKSGSRETQYF. CDR3 bases: TGCGCCAGCAGCCCGAAAAGCGGGAGCAGGGAGACCCAGTACTTC. The chain is built from TRBV5-1 and TRBJ2-5, with 8 bases identical to TRBD2. This CDR3 is built from 15 residues. The V gene's germline CDR1 is SGHRS and CDR2 YFSETQ. With 4 bases clipped from V and 5 bases from J, the junction kept 10 bases outside the gene matches.

The chain has TRBV9 and TRBJ2-3; TRBD2 might be the D (5 bases). Germline CDR1 and CDR2: SGDLS and YYNGEE. Trimming took off 0 bases at V and 0 bases at J, with 11 bases between the two ends. The CDR3 is made up of 16 amino acids. The CDR3 nucleotides are TGTGCCAGCAGCGTAGGCCTAGCATATAGCACAGATACGCAGTATTTT. Amino acid sequence: CASSVGLAYSTDTQYF. The full variable domain, rest sourced from reference TRBV9 and TRBJ2-3, is DSGVTQTPKHLITATGQRVTLRCSPRSGDLSVYWYQQSLDQGLQFLIQYYNGEERAKGNILERFSAQQFPDLHSELNLSSLELGDSALYFCASSVGLAYSTDTQYFGPGTRLTVL.

This chain connects TRBV5-4 to TRBJ2-5; TRBD1 aligns across 10 bases. Trimming took 4 bases from V and 3 from J; bases not matched to a gene: 3. CDR3 size: 14 residues. Per the germline V gene, CDR1 is SGHNT and CDR2 is YYREEE (reference sequence). Here the CDR3 DNA reads TGTGCCAGCAGCGAAGGGACAGGGGAAGAGACCCAGTACTTC. It codes for CASSEGTGEETQYF.

This chain connects TRBV19 to TRBJ1-2, with D possibly TRBD1 on 6 matching bases. The CDR3 length is 14 residues. V dropped 7 bases and J dropped 2 bases, with 14 bases sitting between them. Germline V lookup: CDR1 LNHDA, CDR2 SQIVND (reference sequence). CDR3 region: CASTPARGNYGYTF. The CDR3 DNA follows: TGTGCCAGTACCCCAGCGAGGGGGAACTATGGCTACACCTTC.

The rearrangement uses TRBV28 and TRBJ1-1; 8 bases align to TRBD1. With 6 bases clipped from V and 1 base from J, the junction kept 10 bases outside the gene matches. The CDR3 is 16 residues long. Germline values: CDR1 MDHEN, CDR2 SYDVKM. CDR3 region: CASRLNPGGGNTEAFF. CDR3 nucleotide sequence: TGTGCCAGCAGACTTAACCCAGGGGGCGGGAACACTGAAGCTTTCTTT.

The V and J genes are TRBV6-5 and TRBJ2-7; D remains unclear. The CDR3 extends over 14 amino acids. Trimming left V 5 bases short and J 2 bases short, with 13 bases between. The germline V gene has CDR1 MNHEY and CDR2 SVGAGI. The CDR3 nucleotides are TGTGCCAGCAGTAAGACTGGGCCCGCCTACGAGCAGTACTTC. Translating it yields CASSKTGPAYEQYF.

This clone is a singleton in its sample. The J gene is TRBJ2-5, the V gene TRBV24-1; the D is unclear. Germline V CDR1 and CDR2: KGHDR, SFDVKD. The CDR3 has 12 residues. V was trimmed by 0 bases and J by 8 bases, leaving 6 bases between them. The CDR3 bases are TGTGCCACCAGTGATTTGCACGGTACCCAGTACTTC. Encoded protein: CATSDLHGTQYF.